Each of the 29 T cell receptor beta chains below was sequenced from the same sample in a study of T cell responses to AZD1222 COVID-19 vaccine. TCRdb keeps only in-frame clones here, not all; method: immunoSEQ multiplex PCR. The repertoire includes around 150,000 clones, approximately 89% of them detected once, and roughly 2% sits in the top ten. The sample here was peripheral blood, taken on day 0 of AZD1222 vaccination. These receptors originate from an adult in good health.

This chain uses TRBV7-2 with TRBJ2-3, with D possibly TRBD1 on 5 matching bases. The CDR3 spans 14 residues. V was shortened by 1 base and J by 4 bases, with 9 bases between the two germline ends. CDR1 is SGHTA and CDR2 is FQGNSA in the germline V gene. CDR3 DNA: TGTGCCAGCAGCTTAGTTGGGGCTGCAGATACGCAGTATTTT. Encoded protein: CASSLVGAADTQYF.

This chain links TRBV10-3 with TRBJ2-3; 7 bases are a match to TRBD2. J was trimmed by 0 bases and V by 8 bases; bases with no gene match: 2. The germline V gene has CDR1 ENHRY and CDR2 SYGVKD. This CDR3 spans 13 amino acids. The CDR3 nucleotides read TGTGCCATCGGGGACTACAGCACAGATACGCAGTATTTT. Protein product: CAIGDYSTDTQYF.

This chain joins TRBV10-3 and TRBJ2-1; 7 bases agree with TRBD2. V was clipped by 7 bases and J by 5 bases; unmatched bases: 8. The V gene's germline CDR1 is ENHRY and CDR2 SYGVKD. The CDR3 extends over 14 amino acids. The CDR3 DNA is TGTGCCATCACCCACTCAGCGGGAAACAATGAGCAGTTCTTC. Translated, it gives CAITHSAGNNEQFF.

The J gene is TRBJ2-2, the V gene TRBV18, with D possibly matching TRBD1 (6 bases). Trimming took off 3 bases at V and 2 bases at J, with 10 bases between the two ends. This CDR3 is 15 amino acids long. From germline, CDR1 is KGHSH and CDR2 LQKENI. DNA for the CDR3: TGTGCCAGCTCACCGGGACACGGTAACACCGGGGAGCTGTTTTTT. This translates into CASSPGHGNTGELFF.

This clone was counted a few times. This sample includes further DNA sequences coding for the same CDR3. The V gene is TRBV6-5, the J gene TRBJ2-7, with D possibly being TRBD1 (5 bases). In germline, CDR1 is MNHEY, CDR2 SVGAGI. The CDR3 totals 14 residues. V was clipped by 2 bases and J by 4 bases, with 12 bases between them. The CDR3 region is CASSYGQGSYEQYF. CDR3 nucleotides: TGTGCCAGCAGTTACGGGCAGGGATCGTACGAGCAGTACTTC.

This clone was seen just once. CDR3 protein: CASTTLGPEQYF. CDR3 coding DNA: TGTGCCAGCACCACTCTGGGACCTGAGCAGTACTTC. The chain uses TRBV7-9 and TRBJ2-7; TRBD1 or TRBD2 may be the D gene (5 bases each). The CDR3 sequence is 12 residues long. CDR1 is SEHNR, CDR2 FQNEAQ, per germline (reference sequence). V was clipped by 7 bases and J by 7 bases, with 14 bases between them.

The rearrangement links TRBV6-1 to TRBJ2-7, with D possibly being TRBD1 (6 bases). The CDR3 runs to 16 residues. Germline V gene data show CDR1 as MNHNS and CDR2 as SASEGT. The germline V and J ends were trimmed by 3 bases and 1 base, with 16 bases remaining between them. The CDR3 nucleotides are TGTGCCAGCAGTGATACATCTTGGGGGACATCCTACGAGCAGTACTTC. This translates into CASSDTSWGTSYEQYF.

The chain links TRBV11-1 to TRBJ1-2, with D perhaps TRBD1 (6 bases). The ends were cut back, 2 bases at V and 0 bases at J, with 13 bases in the middle. The CDR3 loop spans 16 amino acids. Germline CDR1 and CDR2: SGHAT and FQDESV (reference sequence). CDR3 protein: CASSLTRGPANYGYTF. For the CDR3, the DNA is TGTGCCAGCAGCTTAACGCGGGGGCCAGCTAACTATGGCTACACCTTC.

The chain links TRBV5-1 to TRBJ2-3; 10 bases are a match to TRBD2. The CDR3 spans 16 residues. Trimming at V came to 7 bases and at J to 0 bases, leaving 8 bases not matched to a gene. Germline V gives CDR1 SGHRS, CDR2 YFSETQ. CDR3 nucleotide sequence: TGCGCCAGCCACGAGAGAGCGGGAGGGAGCACAGATACGCAGTATTTT. This sequence encodes CASHERAGGSTDTQYF. Combining the CDR3 with reference TRBV5-1 and TRBJ2-3 gives the whole variable domain KAGVTQTPRYLIKTRGQQVTLSCSPISGHRSVSWYQQTPGQGLQFLFEYFSETQRNKGNFPGRFSGRQFSNSRSEMNVSTLELGDSALYLCASHERAGGSTDTQYFGPGTRLTVL.

This chain links TRBV12-3 or TRBV12-4 with TRBJ2-5; 8 bases match TRBD2. Losses at the gene ends were 3 bases for V and 4 bases for J; bases not matched to a gene: 1. The CDR3 extends over 13 amino acids. The CDR3 reads CASSFSGGETQYF. The CDR3 nucleotides read TGTGCCAGCAGTTTCAGCGGGGGAGAGACCCAGTACTTC.

V gene TRBV7-3 combines with J gene TRBJ2-2; 7 bases match TRBD1. The germline CDR1 and CDR2 sequences are SGHTA and FQGTGA. The length of the CDR3 is 15 residues. With 4 bases clipped from V and 7 bases from J, the junction kept 9 bases outside the gene matches. CDR3: CASSSTGALGGELFF. CDR3 nucleotide sequence: TGTGCCAGCAGCTCCACAGGGGCCCTCGGCGGGGAGCTGTTTTTT.

The genes are TRBV11-2 and TRBJ2-1, with 8 nucleotides matching TRBD2. The germline V gene has CDR1 SGHAT and CDR2 FQNNGV. Trimming at V came to 4 bases and at J to 12 bases, leaving 14 bases not matched to a gene. The CDR3 runs 15 residues. The CDR3 reads CASSSTGTSPYGQFF. As DNA, the CDR3 is TGTGCCAGCAGCTCCACCGGGACTAGTCCTTATGGGCAGTTCTTC.

J is TRBJ1-1 and V is TRBV12-3 or TRBV12-4, with D unclear. The CDR3 has 11 residues. V was shortened by 7 bases and J by 9 bases, with 12 bases between the two germline ends. CDR3: CASNPQRKAFF. The CDR3 DNA is TGTGCCAGCAATCCTCAGCGAAAAGCTTTCTTT.

V usage is TRBV9 and J usage is TRBJ1-1, with TRBD1 as a possible D gene (5 bases). Germline-derived CDR1 and CDR2 are SGDLS and YYNGEE. The length of the CDR3 is 13 residues. V dropped 0 bases and J dropped 8 bases, with 11 bases sitting between them. The CDR3 nucleotides read TGTGCCAGCAGCGTAGATCCAGGGAGAGAAGCTTTCTTT. Protein: CASSVDPGREAFF.

The chain has TRBV29-1 and TRBJ1-2; no clear D. In germline, CDR1 is SQVTM, CDR2 ANQGSEA. There are 11 residues in the CDR3. Trimming removed 7 bases from V and 7 bases from J, with 13 bases in between. The CDR3 nucleotides read TGCAGCGGGGGAGTAGGCGGTGGCTACACCTTC. Translated, it gives CSGGVGGGYTF.

The chain uses TRBV7-2 and TRBJ2-7; D unclear. The CDR3 extends over 15 amino acids. Trimming removed 1 base from V and 0 bases from J, with 10 bases in between. In germline, CDR1 is SGHTA, CDR2 FQGNSA. The CDR3 here is CASSLELLSSYEQYF. CDR3 nucleotides: TGTGCCAGCAGCTTAGAACTCCTCAGCTCCTACGAGCAGTACTTC.

For the CDR3, the DNA is TGCGCCAGCAGCCCCGGGGGAGGGCGAGATCAGCCCCAGCATTTT. Translated, it gives CASSPGGGRDQPQHF. V usage is TRBV4-3 and J usage is TRBJ1-5; TRBD1 might be the D (5 bases). Germline-derived CDR1 and CDR2 are LGHNA and YSLEER. V lost 4 bases to trimming and J lost 5 bases, with 15 bases between them. The CDR3 runs to 15 residues.

The rearrangement uses TRBV7-2 and TRBJ2-5; D gene uncertain. Germline assignment: CDR1 SGHTA and CDR2 FQGNSA. V was trimmed by 3 bases and J by 3 bases, leaving 5 bases between them. The CDR3 has 12 amino acids. CDR3 in amino acids: CASSFYKETQYF. The CDR3 bases are TGTGCCAGCAGCTTCTATAAAGAGACCCAGTACTTC.

The rearrangement uses TRBV6-2 or TRBV6-3 and TRBJ1-2; D is unclear. Germline loops: CDR1 MNHEY, CDR2 SVGEGT. The CDR3 has 15 amino acids. Between the trimmed V and J ends, which lost 4 bases and 8 bases, there was a span of 20 bases. The DNA of the CDR3 is TGTGCCAGCAGTTCCGCCGCGCCAGGAGGTATGGGCTACACCTTC. Protein sequence: CASSSAAPGGMGYTF.

This chain's CDR3 is CASRSGTSVYNEQFF. The CDR3 nucleotides are TGTGCCAGCAGGTCCGGGACTAGCGTCTACAATGAGCAGTTCTTC. V is TRBV2 and J is TRBJ2-1; 10 bases match TRBD2. The V gene's germline CDR1 is SNHLY and CDR2 FYNNEI. Trimming took 6 bases from V and 3 from J; bases not matched to a gene: 5. This CDR3 contains 15 residues.

This chain connects TRBV30 to TRBJ1-5, with D maybe TRBD1 (5 bases). The CDR3 extends over 14 amino acids. V was pared by 5 bases and J by 7 bases, with 18 bases between. Per the germline V gene, CDR1 is GTSNPN and CDR2 is SVGIG (reference sequence). The CDR3 region is CAWARDGSGQPQHF. The CDR3 nucleotides read TGTGCCTGGGCCCGGGACGGATCCGGGCAGCCCCAGCATTTT.

The rearrangement joins TRBV4-3 to TRBJ2-1; 7 bases match TRBD2. V lost 8 bases and J lost 0; bases outside the gene matches: 7. Germline lookup yields CDR1 LGHNA and CDR2 YSLEER. The CDR3 spans 15 residues. Here the CDR3 DNA reads TGCGCCAGCGGGACTACCCAGAGCTCCTACAATGAGCAGTTCTTC. This translates into CASGTTQSSYNEQFF.

This rearrangement joins TRBV13 to TRBJ1-2; tentative D call: TRBD1 (6 bases). The CDR3 is 16 residues long. Trimming removed 6 bases at V and 3 bases at J, with 20 bases between. From germline, CDR1 is PRHDT and CDR2 FYEKMQ (reference sequence). CDR3 loop: CASSPTMGHLDYGYTF. In DNA, the CDR3 is TGTGCCAGCAGTCCAACGATGGGACACCTCGACTATGGCTACACCTTC.

A single count supports this clone. This chain's CDR3 is CASTPTSGPQETQYF. The CDR3, as DNA: TGTGCCAGCACCCCGACTAGCGGGCCCCAAGAGACCCAGTACTTC. The chain uses TRBV5-4 and TRBJ2-5; 10 bases map to TRBD2. The CDR3 has 15 residues. Trimming removed 6 bases from V and 1 base from J; junction bases left unmatched: 6. CDR1 SGHNT and CDR2 YYREEE come from the germline V gene (reference sequence).

The genes are TRBV5-1 and TRBJ2-2, with TRBD1 matching over 7 bases. This CDR3 comprises 14 residues. Germline V gene lookup returns CDR1 SGHRS and CDR2 YFSETQ. J lost 7 bases, V lost 3 bases, and 6 bases had no gene match. The CDR3 DNA sequence: TGCGCCAGCAGCTATTTAGGGGGCGGCGGGGAGCTGTTTTTT. It encodes CASSYLGGGGELFF.

This chain joins TRBV5-1 and TRBJ2-5; D is unclear. The CDR3 contains 12 residues. Germline lookup yields CDR1 SGHRS and CDR2 YFSETQ. V lost 3 bases, J lost 5 bases, and 8 bases lay in between. The CDR3 reads CASSSLGETQYF. The CDR3 DNA reads as TGCGCCAGCAGCTCTCTGGGTGAGACCCAGTACTTC.

The chain links TRBV7-9 to TRBJ1-4; D might be TRBD1 (5 bases). Germline V gene lookup returns CDR1 SEHNR and CDR2 FQNEAQ (reference sequence). The germline V and J ends were trimmed by 5 bases and 0 bases, with 16 bases remaining between them. The CDR3 loop spans 17 amino acids. The CDR3 reads CASSPLGGGATNEKLFF. Written as DNA, the CDR3 is TGTGCCAGCAGCCCACTAGGTGGAGGGGCAACTAATGAAAAACTGTTTTTT.

The chain couples TRBV2 to TRBJ2-7; the D gene is possibly TRBD2 (5 bases). This CDR3 comprises 16 residues. Germline V gene lookup returns CDR1 SNHLY and CDR2 FYNNEI. V was trimmed by 5 bases and J by 9 bases, leaving 26 bases between them. The CDR3 nucleotides are TGTGCCAGCAGTCAGGAGGTAGCGTATCAACTGTGGGGGCAGTACTTC. This sequence encodes CASSQEVAYQLWGQYF.

V is TRBV30 and J is TRBJ1-1; D uncertain. Per the germline V gene, CDR1 is GTSNPN and CDR2 is SVGIG (reference sequence). The CDR3 totals 13 residues. V was pared by 3 bases and J by 8 bases, with 16 bases between. CDR3 nucleotide sequence: TGTGCCTGGAGCACGATTGGGCTAGGGGAAGCTTTCTTT. Protein: CAWSTIGLGEAFF. Full variable domain (remainder filled in from reference TRBV30 and TRBJ1-1): SQTIHQWPATLVQPVGSPLSLECTVEGTSNPNLYWYRQAAGRGLQLLFYSVGIGQISSEVPQNLSASRPQDRQFILSSKKLLLSDSGFYLCAWSTIGLGEAFFGQGTRLTVV.